One sample yielded the 15 T cell receptor beta chains listed below, sequenced in a study of T cells after yellow fever vaccination. TCRdb independently ran MiXCR on the 5' RACE reads; one entry per CDR3 protein. Of hundreds of thousands of distinct CDR3 sequences listed, over 15% are singletons. The specimen was PBMCs, collected 15 days after the yellow fever booster vaccination. Receptors originate from a man aged 30-40 years who received the YFV17D yellow fever vaccine.

V gene TRBV5-1 combines with J gene TRBJ2-1; D might be TRBD2 (6 bases). Germline loops: CDR1 SGHRS, CDR2 YFSETQ. CDR3 size: 15 residues. Trimming pared 4 bases from V and 4 bases from J, leaving 15 bases between. The CDR3 DNA reads as TGCGCCAGCAGCGCGGGGATGCAGATTTACAATGAGCAGTTCTTC. Translation gives CASSAGMQIYNEQFF.

This rearrangement joins TRBV7-9 to TRBJ2-7, with a possible D match to TRBD2 (5 bases). The V end was cut by 4 bases, the J end by 7 bases, with 14 bases between. The germline CDR1 and CDR2 sequences are SEHNR and FQNEAQ (reference sequence). CDR3 length equals 13 residues. CDR3 residues: CASSSPRGGEQYF. CDR3 nucleotides: TGTGCCAGCAGCTCACCCCGGGGTGGGGAGCAGTACTTC. The entire variable domain, with the rest obtained from reference TRBV7-9 and TRBJ2-7, is as follows: DTGVSQNPRHKITKRGQNVTFRCDPISEHNRLYWYRQTLGQGPEFLTYFQNEAQLEKSRLLSDRFSAERPKGSFSTLEIQRTEQGDSAMYLCASSSPRGGEQYFGPGTRLTVT.

This clonotype appeared a few times. V gene TRBV9 combines with J gene TRBJ1-3; no clear D. In germline, CDR1 is SGDLS, CDR2 YYNGEE. Trimming shortened V by 5 bases and J by 0 bases, and 6 bases separated the two germline ends. The length of the CDR3 is 13 residues. This CDR3 reads CASSSFSGNTIYF. The CDR3, as DNA: TGTGCCAGCAGTAGTTTCTCTGGAAACACCATATATTTT.

The sample holds a few counts of this clonotype. The CDR3 sequence is CASSALARGGTDTQYF. As DNA, the CDR3 is TGCGCCAGCAGCGCCCTAGCGCGGGGGGGCACAGATACGCAGTATTTT. This chain uses TRBV5-1 with TRBJ2-3; 8 bases agree with TRBD2. This CDR3 spans 16 amino acids. Trimming cost V 4 bases and J 1 base; bases outside gene matches: 8. Germline CDR1 is SGHRS and CDR2 is YFSETQ.

There are a few counts of this clonotype. The chain joins TRBV5-1 to TRBJ2-1, with 8 bases identical to TRBD2. Looked up from germline, CDR1 is SGHRS and CDR2 is YFSETQ. This CDR3 is 16 amino acids long. J gave up 4 bases and V 0 bases, and 6 bases lay outside the gene matches. The CDR3 is CASSLGGSGTYNEQFF. The CDR3 DNA sequence: TGCGCCAGCAGCTTGGGTGGTAGCGGGACATACAATGAGCAGTTCTTC.

This clonotype showed up just a few times. V usage is TRBV7-2 and J usage is TRBJ2-3; D is unresolved. The length of the CDR3 is 14 residues. Trimming took off 1 base at V and 4 bases at J, with 9 bases between the two ends. The germline CDR1 and CDR2 sequences are SGHTA and FQGNSA. The CDR3 coding sequence is TGTGCCAGCAGCTTAGAAAGACGTTCAGATACGCAGTATTTT. This codes for CASSLERRSDTQYF.

The chain combines TRBV5-1 with TRBJ2-2; possibly TRBD1 for D (6 bases). The CDR3 runs 15 residues. V lost 4 bases to trimming and J lost 2 bases, with 12 bases between them. Germline assignment: CDR1 SGHRS and CDR2 YFSETQ. CDR3 sequence (DNA): TGCGCCAGCAGCCTGGGGGACACAAACACCGGGGAGCTGTTTTTT. It codes for CASSLGDTNTGELFF.

The J gene is TRBJ2-1, the V gene TRBV11-2; D may be TRBD1 or TRBD2 (5 bases each). Trimming left V 1 base short and J 2 bases short, with 18 bases between. Per the germline V gene, CDR1 is SGHAT and CDR2 is FQNNGV. The CDR3 sequence is 18 residues long. This chain's CDR3 is CASSLVTLLGTTYNEQFF. The CDR3, as DNA: TGTGCCAGCAGCTTAGTAACATTGCTCGGGACCACCTACAATGAGCAGTTCTTC.

V and J are TRBV6-2 or TRBV6-3 and TRBJ2-5, with D possibly being TRBD2 (6 bases). This CDR3 is 13 amino acids long. Germline V lookup: CDR1 MNHEY, CDR2 SVGEGT. V was trimmed by 5 bases and J by 3 bases, leaving 10 bases between them. For the CDR3, the DNA is TGTGCCAGCAGTGAGCGGGCCGAAGAGACCCAGTACTTC. It codes for CASSERAEETQYF.

This clonotype was recorded a few times. The chain employs TRBV20-1 and TRBJ2-1; no definite D call. Trimming cost V 3 bases and J 2 bases, with 14 bases left between them. Germline V gene data show CDR1 as DFQATT and CDR2 as SNEGSKA (reference sequence). The CDR3 extends over 15 amino acids. The CDR3 loop is CSASTPQKPYNEQFF. CDR3 coding DNA: TGCAGTGCTAGTACCCCACAAAAGCCCTACAATGAGCAGTTCTTC.

V is TRBV27 and J is TRBJ2-1; no definite D call. The V end was cut by 7 bases, the J end by 10 bases, with 17 bases between. The CDR3 has 13 residues. Per the germline V gene, CDR1 is MNHEY and CDR2 is SMNVEV (reference sequence). This chain's CDR3 is CASMASPAREQFF. Written as DNA, the CDR3 is TGTGCCAGCATGGCATCTCCCGCACGGGAGCAGTTCTTC.

The chain joins TRBV5-1 to TRBJ2-1; D gene ambiguous. V gave up 4 bases and J gave up 8 bases, with 19 bases separating them. Germline CDR1 reads SGHRS; CDR2 reads YFSETQ. The CDR3 length is 15 residues. CDR3 DNA: TGCGCCAGCAGCCCGGATGGTAGGTCTGGCTATGAGCAGTTCTTC. Translating gives CASSPDGRSGYEQFF. Looking up the rest from reference TRBV5-1 and TRBJ2-1 gives the full variable domain: KAGVTQTPRYLIKTRGQQVTLSCSPISGHRSVSWYQQTPGQGLQFLFEYFSETQRNKGNFPGRFSGRQFSNSRSEMNVSTLELGDSALYLCASSPDGRSGYEQFFGPGTRLTVL.

This clonotype was seen a handful of times. The chain links TRBV6-1 to TRBJ2-4, with a tentative D call TRBD2 (5 bases). The CDR3 totals 14 residues. Germline CDR1 MNHNS, CDR2 SASEGT. In nucleotides, the CDR3 is TGTGTCCCGGGGTCTGAATCGGATTTAAACATTCAGTACTTC. Translation: CVPGSESDLNIQYF.

The rearrangement joins TRBV5-1 to TRBJ2-5; D is ambiguous. Germline loops: CDR1 SGHRS, CDR2 YFSETQ. V lost 7 bases, J lost 1 base, and 11 bases lay in between. This CDR3 comprises 13 residues. Written as DNA, the CDR3 is TGCGCCAGCGCCGGGTCACTCCAAGAGACCCAGTACTTC. It encodes CASAGSLQETQYF.

The chain couples TRBV20-1 to TRBJ1-5; TRBD1 might be the D (6 bases). The CDR3 is made up of 16 amino acids. Germline V gene lookup returns CDR1 DFQATT and CDR2 SNEGSKA (reference sequence). V gave up 5 bases and J gave up 6 bases, with 23 bases separating them. The CDR3 nucleotides read TGCAGTGCTCCGGGTCAACAGGGACGAGCCGGTCAGCCCCAGCATTTT. Translation gives CSAPGQQGRAGQPQHF.